This section outlines one T cell receptor beta chain sequence together with its context. What it binds is unknown. PCR used 60 Vbeta primers and 13 Jbeta primers. Measured with immunoSEQ multiplex PCR; TCRdb has only the in-frame clones, and not every one. Of some 150,000 clones in the sample, roughly four fifths were seen once. The data were obtained in a study of cytomegalovirus exposure and HLA in healthy donors. Points from the study as a whole: Previously analyzed data showed that most TCR beta V segments were productive at a frequency of about 87% or about 30%. In vitro data verified three CMV-associated chains as specific for CMV antigens.

The sample comprised PBMCs. This receptor was obtained from a man aged 45 to 65 in good health and CMV-seropositive.

CDR3 bases: TGTGCCAGCAGTTTGTTATCGGGACATGCGAACGAGCAGTACTTC. Protein: CASSLLSGHANEQYF. V usage is TRBV28 and J usage is TRBJ2-7, with TRBD1 as a possible D gene (6 bases). CDR3 length: 15 residues. CDR1 is MDHEN, CDR2 SYDVKM, per germline. Between the trimmed V and J ends, which lost 3 bases and 5 bases, there was a span of 17 bases.